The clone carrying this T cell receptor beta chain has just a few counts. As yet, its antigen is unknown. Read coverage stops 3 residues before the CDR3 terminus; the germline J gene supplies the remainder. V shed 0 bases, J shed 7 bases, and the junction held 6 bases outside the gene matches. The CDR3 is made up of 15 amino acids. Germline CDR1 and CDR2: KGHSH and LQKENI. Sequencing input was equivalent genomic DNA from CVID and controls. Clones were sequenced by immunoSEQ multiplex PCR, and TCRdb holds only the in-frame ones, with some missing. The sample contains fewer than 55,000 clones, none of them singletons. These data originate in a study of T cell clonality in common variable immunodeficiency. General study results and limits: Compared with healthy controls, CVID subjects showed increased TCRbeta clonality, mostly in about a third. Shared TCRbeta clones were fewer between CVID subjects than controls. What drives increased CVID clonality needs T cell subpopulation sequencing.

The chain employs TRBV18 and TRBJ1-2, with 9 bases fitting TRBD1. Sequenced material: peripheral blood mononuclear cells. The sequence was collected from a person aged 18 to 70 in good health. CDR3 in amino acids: CASSPPWDRVGGYTF. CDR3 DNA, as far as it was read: TGTGCCAGCTCACCACCCTGGGACAGGGTTGGTGGC.